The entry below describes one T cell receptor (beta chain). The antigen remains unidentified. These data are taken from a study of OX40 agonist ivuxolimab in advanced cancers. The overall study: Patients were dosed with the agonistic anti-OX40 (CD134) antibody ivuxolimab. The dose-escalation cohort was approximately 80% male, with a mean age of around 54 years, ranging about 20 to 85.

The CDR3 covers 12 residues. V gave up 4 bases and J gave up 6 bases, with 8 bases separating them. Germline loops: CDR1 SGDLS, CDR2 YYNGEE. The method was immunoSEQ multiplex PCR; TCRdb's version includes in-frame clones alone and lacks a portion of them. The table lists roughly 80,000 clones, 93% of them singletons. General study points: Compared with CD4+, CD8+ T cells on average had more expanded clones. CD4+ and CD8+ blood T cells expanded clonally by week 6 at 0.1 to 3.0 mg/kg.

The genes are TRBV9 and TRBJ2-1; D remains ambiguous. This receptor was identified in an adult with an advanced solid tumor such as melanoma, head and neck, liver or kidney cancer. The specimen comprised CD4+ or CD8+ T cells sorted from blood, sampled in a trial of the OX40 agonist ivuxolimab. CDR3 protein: CASSLSFNEQFF. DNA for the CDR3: TGTGCCAGCAGCTTAAGTTTCAATGAGCAGTTCTTC.